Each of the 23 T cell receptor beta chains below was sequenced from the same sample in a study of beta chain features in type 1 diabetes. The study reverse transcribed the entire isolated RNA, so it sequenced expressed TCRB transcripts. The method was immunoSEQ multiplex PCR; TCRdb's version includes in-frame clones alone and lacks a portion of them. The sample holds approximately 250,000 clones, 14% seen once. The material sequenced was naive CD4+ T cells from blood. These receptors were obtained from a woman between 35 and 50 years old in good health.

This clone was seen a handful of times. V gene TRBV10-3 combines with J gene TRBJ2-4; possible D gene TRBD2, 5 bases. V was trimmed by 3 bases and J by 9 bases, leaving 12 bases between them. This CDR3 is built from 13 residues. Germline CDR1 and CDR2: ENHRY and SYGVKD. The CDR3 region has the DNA TGTGCCATCAGTGAAGCACCAGGAGGCATTCAGTACTTC. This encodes CAISEAPGGIQYF.

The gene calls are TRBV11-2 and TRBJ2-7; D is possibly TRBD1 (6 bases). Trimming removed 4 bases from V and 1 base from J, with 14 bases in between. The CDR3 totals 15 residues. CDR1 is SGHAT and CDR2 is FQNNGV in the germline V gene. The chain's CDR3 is CASSSTPTGSYEQYF. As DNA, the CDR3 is TGTGCCAGCAGCTCCACCCCGACAGGTTCCTACGAGCAGTACTTC.

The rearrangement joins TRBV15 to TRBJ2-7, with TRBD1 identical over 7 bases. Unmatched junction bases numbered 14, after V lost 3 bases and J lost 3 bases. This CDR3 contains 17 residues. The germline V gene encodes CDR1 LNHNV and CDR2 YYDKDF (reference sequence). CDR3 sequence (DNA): TGTGCCACCAGCAGGCTCACTGCGAGGGGGCGCGTCTACGAGCAGTACTTC. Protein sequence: CATSRLTARGRVYEQYF.

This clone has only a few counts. CDR3 in amino acids: CASSYAPGQGDYGYTF. As DNA, the CDR3 is TGTGCCAGCAGTTACGCTCCCGGACAGGGAGACTATGGCTACACCTTC. J is TRBJ1-2 and V is TRBV6-6; 8 nucleotides agree with TRBD1. CDR3 length: 16 residues. With 2 bases clipped from V and 3 bases from J, the junction kept 8 bases outside the gene matches. Germline CDR1 MNHNY, CDR2 SVGAGI (reference sequence).

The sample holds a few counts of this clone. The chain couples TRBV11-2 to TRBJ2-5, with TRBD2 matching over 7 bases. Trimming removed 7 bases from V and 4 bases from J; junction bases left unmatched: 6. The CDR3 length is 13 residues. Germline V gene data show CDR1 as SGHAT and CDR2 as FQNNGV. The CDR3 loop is CASNKGGGETQYF. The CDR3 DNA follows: TGTGCCAGCAACAAGGGCGGGGGAGAGACCCAGTACTTC. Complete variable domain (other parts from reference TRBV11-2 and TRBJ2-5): EAGVAQSPRYKIIEKRQSVAFWCNPISGHATLYWYQQILGQGPKLLIQFQNNGVVDDSQLPKDRFSAERLKGVDSTLKIQPAKLEDSAVYLCASNKGGGETQYFGPGTRLLVL.

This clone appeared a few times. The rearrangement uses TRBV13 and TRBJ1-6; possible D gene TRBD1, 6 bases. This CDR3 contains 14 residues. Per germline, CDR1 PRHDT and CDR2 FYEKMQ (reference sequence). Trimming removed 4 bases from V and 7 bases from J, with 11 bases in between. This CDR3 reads CASSSGTRNSPLHF. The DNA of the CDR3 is TGTGCCAGCAGCTCCGGGACAAGGAATTCACCCCTCCACTTT.

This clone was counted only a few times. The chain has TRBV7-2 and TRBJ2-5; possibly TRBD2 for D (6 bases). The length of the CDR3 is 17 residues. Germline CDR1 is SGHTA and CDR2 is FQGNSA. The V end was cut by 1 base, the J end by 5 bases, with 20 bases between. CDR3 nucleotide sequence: TGTGCCAGCAGCTTAGTAGCGTCCGGGGGAACGGGTGAGACCCAGTACTTC. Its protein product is CASSLVASGGTGETQYF.

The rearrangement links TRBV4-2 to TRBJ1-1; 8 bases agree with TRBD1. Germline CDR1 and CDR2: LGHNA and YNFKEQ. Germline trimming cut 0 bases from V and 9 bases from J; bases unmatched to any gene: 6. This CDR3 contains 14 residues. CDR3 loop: CASSQEGQGGKAFF. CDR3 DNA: TGTGCCAGCAGCCAAGAAGGACAGGGAGGAAAAGCTTTCTTT.

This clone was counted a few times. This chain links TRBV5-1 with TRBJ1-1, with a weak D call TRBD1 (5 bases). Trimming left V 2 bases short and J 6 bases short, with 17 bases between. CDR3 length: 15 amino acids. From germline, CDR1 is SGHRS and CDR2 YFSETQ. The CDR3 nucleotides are TGCGCCAGCAGCTTTACAGGCGAACAAGGCTCTGAAGCTTTCTTT. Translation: CASSFTGEQGSEAFF.

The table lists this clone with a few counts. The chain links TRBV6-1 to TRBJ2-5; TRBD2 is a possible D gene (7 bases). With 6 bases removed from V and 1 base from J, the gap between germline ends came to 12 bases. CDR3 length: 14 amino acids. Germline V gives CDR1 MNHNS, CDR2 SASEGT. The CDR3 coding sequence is TGTGCCAGCAGGATAAGGGGGGGCCAAGAGACCCAGTACTTC. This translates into CASRIRGGQETQYF.

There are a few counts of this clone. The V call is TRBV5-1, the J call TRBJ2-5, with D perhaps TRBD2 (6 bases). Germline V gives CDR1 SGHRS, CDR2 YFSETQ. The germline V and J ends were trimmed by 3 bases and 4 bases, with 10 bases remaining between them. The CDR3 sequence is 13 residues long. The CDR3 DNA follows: TGCGCCAGCAGCTGGGGGGATTCAGAGACCCAGTACTTC. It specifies CASSWGDSETQYF.

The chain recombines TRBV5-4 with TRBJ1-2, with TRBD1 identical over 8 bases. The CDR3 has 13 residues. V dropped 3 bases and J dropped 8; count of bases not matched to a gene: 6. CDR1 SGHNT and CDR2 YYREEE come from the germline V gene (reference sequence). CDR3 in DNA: TGTGCCAGCAGCTCCGGACAGGGTGGAGGCTACACCTTC. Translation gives CASSSGQGGGYTF.

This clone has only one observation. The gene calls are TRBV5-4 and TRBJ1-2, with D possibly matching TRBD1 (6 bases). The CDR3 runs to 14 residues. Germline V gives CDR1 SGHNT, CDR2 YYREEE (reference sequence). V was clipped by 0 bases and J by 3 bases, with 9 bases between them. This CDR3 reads CASSLDWTDYGYTF. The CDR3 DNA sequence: TGTGCCAGCAGCTTGGACTGGACAGACTATGGCTACACCTTC.

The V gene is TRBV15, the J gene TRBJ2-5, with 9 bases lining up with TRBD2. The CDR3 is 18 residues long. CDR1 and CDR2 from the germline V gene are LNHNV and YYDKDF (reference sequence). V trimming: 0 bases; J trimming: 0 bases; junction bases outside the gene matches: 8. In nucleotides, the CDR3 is TGTGCCACCAGCAGAGATACAGTTAGCGGGGGAAACCAAGAGACCCAGTACTTC. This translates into CATSRDTVSGGNQETQYF.

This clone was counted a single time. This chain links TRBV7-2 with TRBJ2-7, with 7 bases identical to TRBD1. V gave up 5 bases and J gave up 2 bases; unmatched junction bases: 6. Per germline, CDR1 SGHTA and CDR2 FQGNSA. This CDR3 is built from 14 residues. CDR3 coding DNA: TGTGCCAGCAGCGCGAGGGACAGACCCTACGAGCAGTACTTC. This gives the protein CASSARDRPYEQYF.

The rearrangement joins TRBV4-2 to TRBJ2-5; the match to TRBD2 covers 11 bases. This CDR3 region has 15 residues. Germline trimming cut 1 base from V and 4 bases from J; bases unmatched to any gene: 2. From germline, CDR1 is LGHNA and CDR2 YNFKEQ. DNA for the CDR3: TGTGCCAGCAGCCAAGTTCTAGCGGGGGGAGAGACCCAGTACTTC. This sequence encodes CASSQVLAGGETQYF.

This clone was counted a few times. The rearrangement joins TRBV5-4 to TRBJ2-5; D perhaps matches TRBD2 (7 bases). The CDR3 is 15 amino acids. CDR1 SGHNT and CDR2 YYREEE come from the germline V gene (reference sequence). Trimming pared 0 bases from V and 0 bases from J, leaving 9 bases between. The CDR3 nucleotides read TGTGCCAGCAGCTTGGAGGGGGGGTACCAAGAGACCCAGTACTTC. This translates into CASSLEGGYQETQYF.

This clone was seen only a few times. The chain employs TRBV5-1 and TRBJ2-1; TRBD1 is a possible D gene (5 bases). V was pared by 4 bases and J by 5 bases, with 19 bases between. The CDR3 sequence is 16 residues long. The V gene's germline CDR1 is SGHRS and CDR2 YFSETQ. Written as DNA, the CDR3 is TGCGCCAGCAGCCGAGACGGACACCCTCCCCACAATGAGCAGTTCTTC. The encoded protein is CASSRDGHPPHNEQFF.

The CDR3 region is CASSRTGGYNEQFF. The CDR3 nucleotides read TGTGCCAGCAGTCGGACAGGGGGGTACAATGAGCAGTTCTTC. The V gene is TRBV25-1, the J gene TRBJ2-1; 10 bases match TRBD1. This CDR3 has 14 amino acids. Germline lookup yields CDR1 MGHDK and CDR2 SYGVNS. J was trimmed by 4 bases and V by 5 bases; bases with no gene match: 2.

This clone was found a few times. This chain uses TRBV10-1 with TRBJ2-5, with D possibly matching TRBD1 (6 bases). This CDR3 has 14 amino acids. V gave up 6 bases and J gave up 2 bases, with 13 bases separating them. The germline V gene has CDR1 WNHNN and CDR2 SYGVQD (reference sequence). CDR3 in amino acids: CASSPGHNQETQYF. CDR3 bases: TGCGCCAGCAGCCCGGGACACAATCAAGAGACCCAGTACTTC.

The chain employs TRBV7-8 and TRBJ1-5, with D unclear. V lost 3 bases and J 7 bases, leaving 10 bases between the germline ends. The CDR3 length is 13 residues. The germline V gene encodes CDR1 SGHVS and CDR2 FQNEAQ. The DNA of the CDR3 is TGTGCCAGCAGCTTCGACGAGGCGCAGCCCCAGCATTTT. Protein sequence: CASSFDEAQPQHF.

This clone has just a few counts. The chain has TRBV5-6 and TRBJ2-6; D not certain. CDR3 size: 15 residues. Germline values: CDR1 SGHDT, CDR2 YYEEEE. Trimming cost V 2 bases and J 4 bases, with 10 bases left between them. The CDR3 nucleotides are TGTGCCAGCAGCTTAGGCGGAAGCGGGGCCAACGTCCTGACTTTC. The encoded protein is CASSLGGSGANVLTF.

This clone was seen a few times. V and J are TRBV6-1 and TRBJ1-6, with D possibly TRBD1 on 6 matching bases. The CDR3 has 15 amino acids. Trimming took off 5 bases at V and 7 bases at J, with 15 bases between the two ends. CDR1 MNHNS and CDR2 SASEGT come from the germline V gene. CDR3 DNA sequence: TGTGCCAGCAGTTTCGGGCAGGGGCAAAATTCACCCCTCCACTTT. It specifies CASSFGQGQNSPLHF.